This TCR beta chain was retrieved from a study of control samples from healthy donors and cancer patients. Only in-frame clones appear in the TCRdb table, and some are missing; sequencing was by immunoSEQ multiplex PCR. The sample holds roughly 30,000 clones, around 93% seen once. The clonotype originates from a middle-aged man with colorectal cancer. Input material: PBMCs.

CDR3: CASGGGLGTEAFF. CDR3 in DNA: TGTGCCAGCGGAGGGGGGCTGGGCACTGAAGCTTTCTTT. V is TRBV2 and J is TRBJ1-1; D possibly corresponds to TRBD1 (6 bases). Germline V gene lookup returns CDR1 SNHLY and CDR2 FYNNEI. This CDR3 is built from 13 residues. V lost 8 bases and J lost 4, with 14 bases in between. The full variable domain, with the rest looked up from reference TRBV2 and TRBJ1-1, is EPEVTQTPSHQVTQMGQEVILRCVPISNHLYFYWYRQILGQKVEFLVSFYNNEISEKSEIFDDQFSVERPDGSNFTLKIRSTKLEDSAMYFCASGGGLGTEAFFGQGTRLTVV.